This T cell receptor beta chain originates from a study of T cells in localized non-small cell lung cancer. Clones were read by immunoSEQ multiplex PCR, and TCRdb kept only the in-frame ones, dropping some. This table holds some 25,000 clones, 80% to 95% found once. Germline-derived CDR1 and CDR2 are MDHEN and SYDVKM. The ends lost 8 bases at V and 0 bases at J; junction bases unmatched: 9. The CDR3 runs to 15 residues. This specimen consisted of peripheral blood, obtained before any cancer treatment. V gene TRBV28 combines with J gene TRBJ2-7; 8 bases map to TRBD2. The clonotype was recovered from a woman aged 40 to 75 with stage I lung adenocarcinoma. CDR3 protein: CASSGASGSSYEQYF. The CDR3 DNA follows: TGTGCCAGCTCCGGGGCGAGCGGGAGCTCCTACGAGCAGTACTTC.